This is a list of T cell receptor beta chains from one sample in a study of T cells in Graves' hyperthyroidism and ophthalmopathy. Using its own MiXCR run on the multiplex PCR reads, TCRdb lists one record per CDR3 protein. Of some 580,000 distinct CDR3 sequences listed, more than 15% are singletons. Input material: blood. These TCRs come from a woman aged 35 to 49 with Graves' ophthalmopathy. CDR3s include the opening cysteine and the closing phenylalanine or tryptophan. A D gene is named only where the DNA matches it firmly. Only part of the rows carry a size: once, few, many, or a class if the clone is expanded.

j_gene	d_gene	abundance	v_gene	CDR3nt	CDR3aa
TRBJ1-1	NA	many	TRBV18	TGTGCCAGCCGAGGGGATATGAACACTGAAGCTTTCTTT	CASRGDMNTEAFF
TRBJ1-1	NA	many	TRBV18	TGTGCCAGCTCCCCAAAGGTCCCGAACACTGAAGCTTTCTTT	CASSPKVPNTEAFF
TRBJ2-1	TRBD2	few	TRBV10-3	TGTGCCACCCTACCCGGGACTAGCGGGAGGGCCAGAGGTGAGCAGTTCTTC	CATLPGTSGRARGEQFF
TRBJ2-7	NA	NA	TRBV6-2/TRBV6-3	TGTGCCACGAAACGAGCGAGAGACCTTTACGAGCAGTACTTC	CATKRARDLYEQYF
TRBJ2-4	TRBD2	few	TRBV3-1	TGTGCCAGCAGCCAAACTAGCGGGGTAAACATTCAGTACTTC	CASSQTSGVNIQYF
TRBJ1-4	NA	once	TRBV2	TGTGCCAGCAGGAAACAGGGAATAAATGAAAAACTGTTTTTT	CASRKQGINEKLFF
TRBJ2-7	TRBD2	many	TRBV5-1	TGCGCCAGCAGCTTCGGACTAGCGGGAGTGTACGAGCAGTACTTC	CASSFGLAGVYEQYF
TRBJ1-5	TRBD1	NA	TRBV6-1	TGTGCCAGCAGCCACGGCCATTCGAGGACAGGGCCTCTTCCCCAGCATTTT	CASSHGHSRTGPLPQHF
TRBJ1-5	NA	few	TRBV6-1	TGTGCCAGCAGCGACTGGACAGCCGGCGGCAATCAGCCCCAGCATTTT	CASSDWTAGGNQPQHF
TRBJ1-2	NA	many	TRBV30	TGTGCCTGGAACCCCGGTTGGAGGGACACCTATGGCTACACCTTC	CAWNPGWRDTYGYTF
TRBJ2-7	NA	many	TRBV20-1	TGCAGTGCTAGAGACCCCGCTGTAGGGGAGCAGTACTTC	CSARDPAVGEQYF
TRBJ1-3	NA	few	TRBV7-9	TGTGCCAGCAGCCCGCACGCCGGGACTATAAGCTCTGGAAACACCATATATTTT	CASSPHAGTISSGNTIYF
TRBJ2-7	NA	once	TRBV2	TGTGCCAGCAGTGAAGACAGGGTTAGCTCCTACGAGCAGAACTTC	CASSEDRVSSYEQNF
TRBJ1-2	TRBD1	many	TRBV2	TGTGCCAGCAAGGAAGGCGGGACAGGGGGCGGTGATGGCTACACCTTC	CASKEGGTGGGDGYTF
TRBJ1-2	NA	many	TRBV27	TGTGCCAGCAGTCCCCTTGGCTATGGCTACACCTTC	CASSPLGYGYTF
TRBJ2-5	NA	many	TRBV20-1	TGCAGTGGCGCGCCCTTGGGGCTTGGTGGAGAGACCCAGTACTTC	CSGAPLGLGGETQYF
TRBJ2-3	NA	once	TRBV7-9	TGTGCCAGCAGAGAGGGACTCTTCAGATCGGATACGCAGTATTTT	CASREGLFRSDTQYF
TRBJ2-7	NA	many	TRBV2	TGTGCCAGCGAAGTGCAGCGTTCCTACGAGCAGTACTTC	CASEVQRSYEQYF
TRBJ1-1	NA	many	TRBV2	TGTGCCAGCAGTGAATCACAAGCTGAAGCTTTCTTT	CASSESQAEAFF
TRBJ1-1	NA	many	TRBV7-8	TGTGCCAGCAGCCAACCGGACATAGAAGCTTTCTTT	CASSQPDIEAFF
TRBJ1-6	TRBD1	few	TRBV6-1	TGTGCCAGCAGAACAGGGGCTATCCATTCACCCCTCCACTTT	CASRTGAIHSPLHF
TRBJ2-1	NA	NA	TRBV7-9	TGTGCCAGCAGCTTAAGCTCCCATGAGCAGTTCTTC	CASSLSSHEQFF
TRBJ2-1	NA	many	TRBV3-1	TGTGCCAGCAGCCAATCTATTTATAACAATGAGCAGTTCTTC	CASSQSIYNNEQFF
TRBJ1-1	NA	NA	TRBV5-5	TGTGCCAGCAGCCGAGTTTTGGGGAGTCACACTGAAGCTTTCTTT	CASSRVLGSHTEAFF
TRBJ2-3	TRBD2	NA	TRBV5-1	TGCGCCAGCAGCCCGCCCGGGACTAGCGGGGGGGCAACAGATACGCAGTATTTT	CASSPPGTSGGATDTQYF